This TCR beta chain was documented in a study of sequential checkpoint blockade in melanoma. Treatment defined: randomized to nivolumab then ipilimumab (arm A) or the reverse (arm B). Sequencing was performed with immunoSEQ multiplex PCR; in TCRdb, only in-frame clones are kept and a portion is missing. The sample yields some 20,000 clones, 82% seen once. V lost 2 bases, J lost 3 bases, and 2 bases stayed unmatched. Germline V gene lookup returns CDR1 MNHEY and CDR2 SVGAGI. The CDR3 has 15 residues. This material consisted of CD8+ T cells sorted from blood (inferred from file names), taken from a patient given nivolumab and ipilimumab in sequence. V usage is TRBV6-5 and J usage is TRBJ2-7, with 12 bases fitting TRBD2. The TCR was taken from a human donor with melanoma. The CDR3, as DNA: TGTGCCAGCAGTTACGGACTAGCGGGGAGCTACGAGCAGTACTTC. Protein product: CASSYGLAGSYEQYF.